The text below deals with one TCR beta chain. Profiling relied on immunoSEQ multiplex PCR, and the TCRdb table lists in-frame clones only, not all of them. The data contain some 250,000 clones, approximately 83% of them singletons. The entry originates in a study of blood T cell repertoires in COVID-19. Study summary: Researchers got acute and convalescent COVID-19 samples from the United States, Italy and Spain. PBMCs, B-cell-depleted T cells, or T cells were the source of the cDNA or gDNA that made up the material.

The sequence was collected from a man between 25 and 39 years old who had recovered from COVID-19. The sample comprised peripheral blood.

The CDR3 spells CASSPSTSGGTNTGELFF. In DNA, the CDR3 is TGTGCCAGCTCACCATCGACTAGCGGGGGAACGAACACCGGGGAGCTGTTTTTT. The J gene is TRBJ2-2, the V gene TRBV18; TRBD2 aligns across 12 bases. Germline V gene sequence: CDR1 KGHSH, CDR2 LQKENI. The CDR3 has 18 residues. Germline trimming cut 2 bases from V and 0 bases from J; bases unmatched to any gene: 4. Variable domain in full (rest from reference TRBV18 and TRBJ2-2): NAGVMQNPRHLVRRRGQEARLRCSPMKGHSHVYWYRQLPEEGLKFMVYLQKENIIDESGMPKERFSAEFPKEGPSILRIQQVVRGDSAAYFCASSPSTSGGTNTGELFFGEGSRLTVL.